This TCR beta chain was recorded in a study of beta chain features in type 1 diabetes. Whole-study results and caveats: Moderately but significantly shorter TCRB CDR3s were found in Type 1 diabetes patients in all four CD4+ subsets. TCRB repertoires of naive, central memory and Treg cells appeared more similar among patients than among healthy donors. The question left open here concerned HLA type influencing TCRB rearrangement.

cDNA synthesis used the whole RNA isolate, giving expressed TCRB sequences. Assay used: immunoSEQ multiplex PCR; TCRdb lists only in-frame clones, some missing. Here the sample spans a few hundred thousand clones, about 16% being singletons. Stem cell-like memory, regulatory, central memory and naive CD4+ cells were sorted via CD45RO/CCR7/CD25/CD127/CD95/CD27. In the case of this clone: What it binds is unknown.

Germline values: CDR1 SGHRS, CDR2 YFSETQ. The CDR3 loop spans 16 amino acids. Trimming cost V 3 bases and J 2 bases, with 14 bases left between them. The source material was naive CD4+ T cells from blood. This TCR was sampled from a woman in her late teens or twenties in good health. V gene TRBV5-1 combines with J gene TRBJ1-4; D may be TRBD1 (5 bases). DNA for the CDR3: TGCGCCAGCAGCTCCGGACACCGGCCGACTAATGAAAAACTGTTTTTT. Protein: CASSSGHRPTNEKLFF.